This T cell receptor beta chain came from a study of cytomegalovirus exposure and HLA in healthy donors. The study's findings and limits: According to the study, 150 to 200 TCR beta chains were cytomegalovirus-associated. The TCR clusters that emerged in the first cohort tended, a later analysis found, to co-occur in the approximately 110 validation repertoires. High specificity and sensitivity for cytomegalovirus status were reported for the classifier. Rare sequences made up most TCRs, while some public TCRs were found in many donors.

Sequencing was performed with immunoSEQ multiplex PCR; in TCRdb, only in-frame clones are kept and a portion is missing. The table has 100,000 or so clones, about 88% seen once. Regarding this clone: What it binds is not known.

The sequenced sample was PBMCs. This receptor was obtained from a woman between 18 and 30 years old in good health and CMV-seropositive.

The CDR3 DNA reads as TGTGCCAGCAGCTTGGTACCCGCCAGGCAGTGGGACAATGAGCAGTTCTTC. It specifies CASSLVPARQWDNEQFF. The chain uses TRBV5-5 and TRBJ2-1, with unresolved D. Germline CDR1 SGHKS, CDR2 YYEKEE (reference sequence). The CDR3 length is 17 residues. Trimming shortened V by 0 bases and J by 5 bases, and 18 bases separated the two germline ends.